Included here is one TCR beta chain sequence, with context. Its antigen is unknown. The method was immunoSEQ multiplex PCR; TCRdb's version includes in-frame clones alone and lacks a portion of them. The repertoire holds about 50,000 clones, with around three quarters as singletons. This CDR3 contains 11 residues. Germline V lookup: CDR1 SGHVT, CDR2 SQSDAQ. V was cut by 8 bases and J by 2 bases, with 7 bases left in between. Antigen-specific CD4+ T cell clonotypes were called by their expansion after viral peptide-pool culture in ViraFEST. Cells that had been cultured for less than 13 days were the source of isolated CD4+ T cells. Two doses of BNT162b2 or mRNA-1273 vaccine were administered to participants. The data belong to a study of vaccination effects on CD4 cells after COVID-19.

The specimen comprised CD4+ T cells from PBMCs cultured with HCoV-OC43 spike peptides, sampled after COVID-19 vaccination. Noted subset: HCoV-OC43 spike overlapping peptide pool stimulation. The chain links TRBV7-4 to TRBJ2-7; D unresolved. The receptor was derived from a human donor who received a COVID-19 vaccine. The CDR3 nucleotides are TGTGCCAGCTACACCACCTACGAGCAGTACTTC. It translates to CASYTTYEQYF. Combining the CDR3 with reference TRBV7-4 and TRBJ2-7 gives the whole variable domain GAGVSQSPRYKVAKRGRDVALRCDSISGHVTLYWYRQTLGQGSEVLTYSQSDAQRDKSGRPSGRFSAERPERSVSTLKIQRTEQGDSAVYLCASYTTYEQYFGPGTRLTVT.